Listed below are T cell receptor beta chains from one sample, sequenced in a study of blood T cell repertoires in COVID-19. Here immunoSEQ multiplex PCR was the method, and the copy in TCRdb shows in-frame clones only, minus some. The sample has some 74,000 clones, around 83% seen once; the top ten hold approximately 40%. Sequences were obtained from peripheral blood. The receptor source for this set is an elderly man with acute or convalescent COVID-19. Each CDR3 is given with its conserved first and last residue. Each record gives: clone size, D gene, V gene, J gene, CDR3 DNA, CDR3 protein. The D gene is left open where the match is weak. Clone size is shown for a subset of rows, as once, few, many or a class of expanded clone.

NA	TRBD1	TRBV5-1	TRBJ1-4	TGCGCCAGCAGCTTGGGGACAGGGGGCGGTGAAAAACTGTTTTTT	CASSLGTGGGEKLFF
NA	NA	TRBV18	TRBJ1-2	TGTGCCAGCTCACCAATGGACAGCCCGGCTAACTATGGCTACACCTTC	CASSPMDSPANYGYTF
NA	TRBD1	TRBV5-1	TRBJ2-2	TGCGCCAGTCGTGGGACAGGGGACACCGGGGAGCTGTTTTTT	CASRGTGDTGELFF
NA	NA	TRBV2	TRBJ2-7	TGTGCCAGCAGTGTCGTACAGGCCTCCTACGAGCAGTACTTC	CASSVVQASYEQYF
NA	TRBD2	TRBV29-1	TRBJ2-7	TGCAGCGTCGAAGGGGCGACTAGCGGGAGTCACGAGCAGTACTTC	CSVEGATSGSHEQYF
NA	NA	TRBV6-2/TRBV6-3	TRBJ1-1	TGTGCCAGCAGTCCCTCCAGGGTTAACACTGAAGCTTTCTTT	CASSPSRVNTEAFF
NA	NA	TRBV18	TRBJ1-2	TGTGCCAGCTCACCGGAATCGGGTTCGCTCCATGGCTACACCTTC	CASSPESGSLHGYTF
NA	TRBD2	TRBV6-6	TRBJ2-1	TGTGCCAGCAGTTACACCGGGACTAGCGGGAGGGATGAGCAGTTCTTC	CASSYTGTSGRDEQFF
NA	TRBD1	TRBV6-1	TRBJ1-3	TGTGCCAGCAGTGACCCCCAGGGGGCCGTAGGAAACACCATATATTTT	CASSDPQGAVGNTIYF
NA	NA	TRBV5-1	TRBJ2-1	TGCGCCAGCAGCTTGGGGGGGCTGGACAATGAGCAGTTCTTC	CASSLGGLDNEQFF
NA	TRBD1	TRBV24-1	TRBJ1-2	TGTGCCACCAGTGACGGACAGGGTAGGGGTGGCTACACCTTC	CATSDGQGRGGYTF
NA	NA	TRBV24-1	TRBJ2-2	TGTGCCACCACCCAGGGCTACACCGGGGAGCTGTTTTTT	CATTQGYTGELFF
NA	NA	TRBV10-1	TRBJ2-1	TGCGCCAGCAGTGAGTCAAGCAGGGCCTCCTACAATGAGCAGTTCTTC	CASSESSRASYNEQFF
NA	NA	TRBV28	TRBJ1-2	TGTGCCAGCAGCCTCGGACAGCCCTATGGCTACACCTTC	CASSLGQPYGYTF
NA	TRBD2	TRBV7-2	TRBJ2-1	TGTGCCAGCAGCTTCACCGGGACTAGCGGGAGGTACAATGAGCAGTTCTTC	CASSFTGTSGRYNEQFF
NA	TRBD1	TRBV28	TRBJ2-7	TGTGCCACGAGGGACAGCCGGACGCACGAGCAGTACTTC	CATRDSRTHEQYF
NA	NA	TRBV28	TRBJ2-7	TGTGCCAGCATCGGCGCGACTACCTACGAGCAGTACTTC	CASIGATTYEQYF
NA	TRBD1	TRBV7-8	TRBJ1-5	TGTGCCAGCAGCTTAAACAGGGGTCTCAATCAGCCCCAGCATTTT	CASSLNRGLNQPQHF
NA	TRBD2	TRBV10-3	TRBJ2-3	TGTGCCATCAGTGAGTCGACTAGCGGGGGGTCAGATACGCAGTATTTT	CAISESTSGGSDTQYF
few	TRBD1	TRBV30	TRBJ1-6	TGTGCCTGGAGGATTCGACAGGGAGTTATTGGGGTTTCACCCCTCCACTTT	CAWRIRQGVIGVSPLHF
once	NA	TRBV5-5	TRBJ2-2	TGTGCCAGCAGCTTATATTGGAACACCGGGGAGCTGTTTTTT	CASSLYWNTGELFF
NA	TRBD2	TRBV15	TRBJ2-2	TGTGCCACCAGCAGATCCTCAGGACTAGGGGACACCGGGGAGCTGTTTTTT	CATSRSSGLGDTGELFF
NA	TRBD1	TRBV5-1	TRBJ1-6	TGCGCCAGCAGCCCGGACAGGGGTAATTCACCCCTCCACTTT	CASSPDRGNSPLHF
NA	NA	TRBV12-3/TRBV12-4	TRBJ2-3	TGTGCCAGCAGACCCGGGGTCACAGATACGCAGTATTTT	CASRPGVTDTQYF
NA	NA	TRBV2	TRBJ1-4	TGTGCCAGCTACTCCCTCCCCGGGGAAAAACTGTTTTTT	CASYSLPGEKLFF
NA	TRBD1	TRBV7-3	TRBJ2-1	TGTGCCAGCAGCCCGGCAGGGGGTAGATCCTACAATGAGCAGTTCTTC	CASSPAGGRSYNEQFF
NA	TRBD1	TRBV7-2	TRBJ2-1	TGTGCCAGCAGCCTTGGGACAGGGAGATATACCAGCTCCTACAATGAGCAGTTCTTC	CASSLGTGRYTSSYNEQFF
NA	TRBD1	TRBV11-3	TRBJ2-5	TGTGCCAGCAGCGGGACAGGGCGGGAGACCCAGTACTTC	CASSGTGRETQYF
NA	TRBD1	TRBV27	TRBJ2-5	TGTGCCAGCAGTTCTCACCCCCACCGGGACAGACAAGAGACCCAGTACTTC	CASSSHPHRDRQETQYF
NA	NA	TRBV11-2	TRBJ2-7	TGTGCCAGCAGCTTAGATTTGGGCCCGTCCCGCAAAGGCAACGAGCAGTACTTC	CASSLDLGPSRKGNEQYF
NA	NA	TRBV27	TRBJ1-4	TGTGCCAGCAGTTTAGGGGGGTCGAATGAAAAACTGTTTTTT	CASSLGGSNEKLFF
NA	NA	TRBV2	TRBJ1-1	TGTGCCAGCAGGGAGCGGGGGAACACTGAAGCTTTCTTT	CASRERGNTEAFF
NA	NA	TRBV18	TRBJ2-7	TGTGCCAGCTCACCACCTTCGGGGTCCTACGAGCAGTACTTC	CASSPPSGSYEQYF
NA	TRBD1	TRBV20-1	TRBJ1-5	TGCAGTGCTAGTCCCTTCGGACAGGCCAATCAGCCCCAGCATTTT	CSASPFGQANQPQHF
NA	TRBD1	TRBV19	TRBJ1-4	TGTGCCAGTAGTTTGACAGGGTACGATGAAAAACTGTTTTTT	CASSLTGYDEKLFF
once	TRBD1	TRBV4-3	TRBJ1-6	TGCGCCAGCAGCCAAGATACGACAGGGGGCATGAATTCACCCCTCCACTTT	CASSQDTTGGMNSPLHF
few	TRBD1	TRBV27	TRBJ1-6	TGTGCCAGCACTAAAACCCGGGACAGCTCGTATTCACCCCTCCACTTT	CASTKTRDSSYSPLHF
NA	TRBD2	TRBV28	TRBJ2-7	TGTGCCAGCAGTCCACACGGACTAGCGGGAGGGGGAACCTACGAGCAGTACTTC	CASSPHGLAGGGTYEQYF
NA	TRBD1	TRBV27	TRBJ1-6	TGTGCCAGCAGTTTATCGACAGGGATGGTTTCACCCCTCCACTTT	CASSLSTGMVSPLHF
NA	NA	TRBV5-5	TRBJ1-1	TGTGCCAGCAGCTGGACAGCCATGAACACTGAAGCTTTCTTT	CASSWTAMNTEAFF
NA	TRBD2	TRBV6-5	TRBJ2-7	TGTGCCAGCAGTTACTCGACTACTAGCGGTCTCTACGAGCAGTACTTC	CASSYSTTSGLYEQYF
NA	TRBD2	TRBV5-1	TRBJ2-7	TGCGCCAGCACCTCAACAGCCGGGGGGGACGAGCAGTACTTC	CASTSTAGGDEQYF
NA	TRBD2	TRBV7-2	TRBJ2-4	TGTGCCAGCAGCCTTTGGCGCGGGAGAGCCAAAAACATTCAGTACTTC	CASSLWRGRAKNIQYF
NA	TRBD1	TRBV12-3/TRBV12-4	TRBJ2-7	TGTGCCAGCAGTTTTTACAGGGGCGAGCAGTACTTC	CASSFYRGEQYF
NA	TRBD2	TRBV3-1/TRBV3-2	TRBJ2-7	TGTGCCAGCAGCCAACCCCAAGGGACTAGCGGGAGAAGGGAGCAGTACTTC	CASSQPQGTSGRREQYF
NA	NA	TRBV28	TRBJ1-5	TGTGCCAGCAGGTGGGGGGATCAGCCCCAGCATTTT	CASRWGDQPQHF
once	TRBD1	TRBV30	TRBJ2-1	TGTGCCTGGAGGGCAAGACAGGGAGCCTACAATGAGCAGTTCTTC	CAWRARQGAYNEQFF
once	NA	TRBV21-1	TRBJ1-5	TGTGCCAGCAGCAAAGATTCATTCGCGGAGCGGGATAATCAGCCCCAGCATTTT	CASSKDSFAERDNQPQHF
NA	TRBD2	TRBV7-9	TRBJ2-3	TGTGCCAGCAGCCCCGGGACTAGCGTACAGGATACGCAGTATTTT	CASSPGTSVQDTQYF
NA	NA	TRBV30	TRBJ1-3	TGTGCCTGCACTTCGGGACACCGCCTAAACTCTGGAAACACCATATATTTT	CACTSGHRLNSGNTIYF
NA	NA	TRBV11-2	TRBJ1-1	TGTGCCAGCAGCTTAGTTTTAGACTCTGAAGCTTTCTTT	CASSLVLDSEAFF
NA	NA	TRBV6-1	TRBJ2-2	TGTGCCAGCAGTTGGGGGGCGAACACCGGGGAGCTGTTTTTT	CASSWGANTGELFF
few	TRBD1	TRBV19	TRBJ2-2	TGTGCCAGCCTTTCCATCGGCAGGGGGCAATCCGTCCCCGGGGAGCTGTTTTTT	CASLSIGRGQSVPGELFF
NA	NA	TRBV7-3	TRBJ2-3	TGTGCCAGCAGGGAACCGGGACTCAGCACAGATACGCAGTATTTT	CASREPGLSTDTQYF
NA	TRBD2	TRBV9	TRBJ2-2	TGTGCCAGCAGCCGGGGGGAGGCTACCGGGGAGCTGTTTTTT	CASSRGEATGELFF